Presented here are 20 T cell receptor beta chains from one specimen sequenced in a study of blood T cells in healthy people across ages. A second PCR, run for about 7 to 11 cycles, used a sample-barcoded 5' primer plus a J-beta primer mix. From the 5' RACE reads, TCRdb called clonotypes with MiXCR, one entry per CDR3 protein. In the table there are some 760,000 distinct CDR3 sequences, approximately 25% of which are singletons. A further study also used this sample, focusing on T cells of mothers and their children.

Sequences were obtained from blood. All receptors come from a boy between 10 and 17 years old in good health.

The chain joins TRBV20-1 to TRBJ2-5, with D possibly matching TRBD1 (5 bases). Germline V gives CDR1 DFQATT, CDR2 SNEGSKA (reference sequence). Trimming left V 0 bases short and J 5 bases short, with 19 bases between. The CDR3 is 16 residues long. The CDR3 bases are TGCAGTGCTAGAGATCTTGACAGTGATTTCAGGGAGACCCAGTACTTC. Translation: CSARDLDSDFRETQYF.

This clonotype was picked up a small number of times. The chain links TRBV6-1 to TRBJ2-5, with 9 positions matching TRBD2. The end of the DNA aligns better with TRBJ2-1, so the J call may be wrong. The length of the CDR3 is 15 residues. The germline V gene has CDR1 MNHNS and CDR2 SASEGT. The CDR3 protein is CASSERLAGDNEQFF. Here the CDR3 DNA reads TGTGCCAGCAGTGAACGATTAGCGGGAGATAATGAGCAGTTCTTC.

The rearrangement uses TRBV20-1 and TRBJ2-3; unclear D gene. Trimming removed 6 bases at V and 1 base at J, with 14 bases between. The germline V gene has CDR1 DFQATT and CDR2 SNEGSKA (reference sequence). The CDR3 totals 14 residues. CDR3 nucleotides: TGCAGTGCCCGGACCAAGCCCCGCACAGATACGCAGTATTTT. Its protein is CSARTKPRTDTQYF.

The V call is TRBV29-1, the J call TRBJ2-6; TRBD1 or TRBD2 may be the D gene (5 bases each). The germline V and J ends were trimmed by 7 bases and 1 base, with 17 bases remaining between them. The germline gives CDR1 SQVTM, CDR2 ANQGSEA. This CDR3 has 16 amino acids. The DNA of the CDR3 is TGCAGCGCTGAGGGGCAGAGTGCTTCTGGGGCCAACGTCCTGACTTTC. Translating gives CSAEGQSASGANVLTF.

The V and J genes are TRBV5-1 and TRBJ1-6; D unresolved. The CDR3 contains 14 residues. Per germline, CDR1 SGHRS and CDR2 YFSETQ. Trimming shortened V by 0 bases and J by 6 bases, and 7 bases separated the two germline ends. The CDR3 DNA reads as TGCGCCAGCAGCTTGGGGCCGGTTAATTCACCCCTCCACTTT. Its protein is CASSLGPVNSPLHF. The complete variable domain, with remaining parts taken from reference TRBV5-1 and TRBJ1-6, reads KAGVTQTPRYLIKTRGQQVTLSCSPISGHRSVSWYQQTPGQGLQFLFEYFSETQRNKGNFPGRFSGRQFSNSRSEMNVSTLELGDSALYLCASSLGPVNSPLHFGNGTRLTVT.

The chain couples TRBV7-2 to TRBJ1-6; TRBD1 matches 9 bases. Germline V gene sequence: CDR1 SGHTA, CDR2 FQGNSA. With 4 bases clipped from V and 9 bases from J, the junction kept 4 bases outside the gene matches. The CDR3 sequence is 14 residues long. The chain's CDR3 is CASSSRQGGSPLHF. Here the CDR3 DNA reads TGTGCCAGCAGCTCCCGACAGGGGGGTTCACCCCTCCACTTT.

As regards this clonotype: The junction departs from germline at one end; a sequencing error may be responsible. The chain joins TRBV28 to TRBJ2-7; TRBD1 aligns across 10 bases. The CDR3 spans 13 residues. Germline V CDR1 and CDR2: MDHEN, SYDVKM. The CDR3 sequence: CASSLKNPGQGNF. The CDR3 bases are TGTGCCAGCAGTTTAAAAAACCCGGGACAGGGGAACTTC.

The gene calls are TRBV12-3 or TRBV12-4 and TRBJ1-1, with D perhaps TRBD1 (6 bases). V shed 4 bases and J shed 2 bases, with 8 bases lying between them. The CDR3 is made up of 13 amino acids. CDR3 loop: CASSWGPNTEAFF. CDR3 in DNA: TGTGCCAGCAGTTGGGGGCCAAACACTGAAGCTTTCTTT.

This chain connects TRBV12-3 or TRBV12-4 to TRBJ2-5; 10 bases align to TRBD1. Matching the DNA end better, TRBJ2-1 makes the J call doubtful. The CDR3 length is 17 residues. The CDR3 reads CASSQGGTGVVHNEQFF. The CDR3 DNA follows: TGTGCCAGCAGCCAAGGGGGGACAGGGGTGGTTCACAATGAGCAGTTCTTC.

V gene TRBV20-1 combines with J gene TRBJ2-5, with a possible D match to TRBD2 (5 bases). CDR3 size: 13 residues. Germline V lookup: CDR1 DFQATT, CDR2 SNEGSKA (reference sequence). The V gene lost 2 bases and the J gene lost 4 bases, with 11 bases spanning the gap. This CDR3 is CSARMTGLETQYF. DNA for the CDR3: TGCAGTGCTAGAATGACGGGATTAGAGACCCAGTACTTC.

This clonotype was seen a handful of times. The rearrangement uses TRBV10-3 and TRBJ2-7, with TRBD2 as a possible D gene (5 bases). The V gene's germline CDR1 is ENHRY and CDR2 SYGVKD. With 5 bases removed from V and 2 bases from J, the gap between germline ends came to 7 bases. CDR3 length equals 12 residues. The CDR3 DNA sequence: TGTGCCATCAGTTCTAGCCCCTACGAGCAGTACTTC. It is translated as CAISSSPYEQYF.

V gene TRBV29-1 combines with J gene TRBJ2-1; TRBD2 matches at 7 bases. This CDR3 is built from 14 residues. V lost 7 bases, J lost 7 bases, and 13 bases stayed unmatched. Germline V gives CDR1 SQVTM, CDR2 ANQGSEA. The CDR3 DNA is TGCAGCGCTGAGCCTCTAGCGGTCGGTAATGAGCAGTTCTTC. This gives the protein CSAEPLAVGNEQFF.

The chain combines TRBV25-1 with TRBJ2-2; 8 bases map to TRBD2. V was pared by 2 bases and J by 6 bases, with 2 bases of the junction left unmatched. This CDR3 comprises 14 residues. CDR1 is MGHDK and CDR2 is SYGVNS in the germline V gene. This CDR3 reads CASSESGRAGELFF. The DNA of the CDR3 is TGTGCCAGCAGTGAAAGCGGGAGAGCCGGGGAGCTGTTTTTT.

This clonotype has only a few counts. This sequence joins TRBV3-1 and TRBJ1-6; D is possibly TRBD1 (5 bases). V was trimmed by 1 base and J by 7 bases, leaving 11 bases between them. Germline CDR1 reads LGHDT; CDR2 reads YNNKEL (reference sequence). The CDR3 sequence is 15 residues long. In nucleotides, the CDR3 is TGTGCCAGCAGCCAAGGTGGCAGGGTGAATTCACCCCTCCACTTT. Amino acids: CASSQGGRVNSPLHF.

The chain uses TRBV7-8 and TRBJ2-5, with TRBD1 identical over 9 bases. V lost 5 bases to trimming and J lost 0 bases; unmatched junction nucleotides: 7. The CDR3 is made up of 16 amino acids. CDR1 is SGHVS, CDR2 FQNEAQ, per germline. The chain's CDR3 is CASSLGTGPYQETQYF. DNA of the CDR3: TGTGCCAGCAGCCTCGGGACAGGGCCTTACCAAGAGACCCAGTACTTC.

This clonotype was observed at least ten times. The rearrangement uses TRBV27 and TRBJ2-6; D is unclear. V lost 0 bases and J lost 4, with 7 bases in between. The germline V gene has CDR1 MNHEY and CDR2 SMNVEV (reference sequence). The CDR3 contains 15 residues. The CDR3 DNA reads as TGTGCCAGCAGTTTATCGGTAGGAGGGGCCAACGTCCTGACTTTC. This codes for CASSLSVGGANVLTF.

V usage is TRBV21-1 and J usage is TRBJ2-7; the DNA was not used to check the table's D call, TRBD1. TRBV21-1 is reported as a pseudogene. This CDR3 region has 14 residues. DNA of the CDR3: TGTGCCAGCAGCATCGGGCAGGGAGCCTACGAGCAGTACTTC. Amino acids: CASSIGQGAYEQYF.

The gene calls are TRBV5-1 and TRBJ1-3; TRBD1 might be the D (6 bases). The ends were cut back, 2 bases at V and 3 bases at J, with 9 bases in the middle. This CDR3 comprises 14 residues. Looked up from germline, CDR1 is SGHRS and CDR2 is YFSETQ. CDR3 sequence (DNA): TGCGCCAGCAGCTTCGGACAGAATGGAAACACCATATATTTT. This codes for CASSFGQNGNTIYF.

The V gene is TRBV4-2, the J gene TRBJ1-4, with D uncertain. CDR3 length equals 17 residues. Germline CDR1 is LGHNA and CDR2 is YNFKEQ. V gave up 3 bases and J gave up 7 bases, with 21 bases separating them. The CDR3 nucleotides read TGTGCCAGCAGCCAGCCCGGGGAAGGGTACTTAAGTGAAAAACTGTTTTTT. Its translation is CASSQPGEGYLSEKLFF.

This clonotype occurred a few times. The chain uses TRBV7-8 and TRBJ2-5; D gene unclear. Germline CDR1 and CDR2: SGHVS and FQNEAQ. Trimming pared 2 bases from V and 4 bases from J, leaving 5 bases between. There are 12 residues in the CDR3. The chain's CDR3 is CASSLFPETQYF. The CDR3 bases are TGTGCCAGCAGCTTATTTCCAGAGACCCAGTACTTC.